This T cell receptor beta chain was sequenced in a study of blood T cell repertoires in COVID-19. Study-wide background: Whether acute or convalescent, the COVID-19 samples came from the United States, Italy and Spain.

Profiled with immunoSEQ multiplex PCR; TCRdb holds only in-frame clones, not every one. The repertoire includes 50,000 to 70,000 clones, around 88% of them detected once, and around 5% sits in the top ten. The CDR3 has 13 amino acids. V lost 4 bases and J lost 5; bases outside the gene matches: 5. Per the germline V gene, CDR1 is SGHTA and CDR2 is FQGNSA. This clone appeared a single time. This clonotype was sampled from a man aged 60-69 years with acute or convalescent COVID-19. The gene calls are TRBV7-2 and TRBJ2-7; 7 nucleotides line up with TRBD1. The sequencing sample was made of peripheral blood. The CDR3 DNA follows: TGTGCCAGCAGCTACAGGACAGGTAACGAGCAGTACTTC. Translating gives CASSYRTGNEQYF. The entire variable domain, with the rest obtained from reference TRBV7-2 and TRBJ2-7, is as follows: GAGVSQSPSNKVTEKGKDVELRCDPISGHTALYWYRQSLGQGLEFLIYFQGNSAPDKSGLPSDRFSAERTGGSVSTLTIQRTQQEDSAVYLCASSYRTGNEQYFGPGTRLTVT.